The 30 T cell receptor beta chains reported below all come from one sample, sequenced in a study of blood T cell repertoires in COVID-19. Here immunoSEQ multiplex PCR was the method, and the copy in TCRdb shows in-frame clones only, minus some. The sample comprises around 210,000 clones, about nine tenths of which are singletons, and 0.6% to 1% rests with the top ten. The sample consisted of peripheral blood. The source of these receptors is a woman in her 70s with acute or convalescent COVID-19.

V and J are TRBV7-2 and TRBJ2-2; 7 bases match TRBD2. The CDR3 is 16 residues long. Germline V CDR1 and CDR2: SGHTA, FQGNSA. Trimming cost V 3 bases and J 6 bases; bases outside gene matches: 10. This CDR3 reads CASSFPSGTAPGELFF. The CDR3 DNA is TGTGCCAGCAGCTTCCCTAGCGGAACCGCCCCCGGGGAGCTGTTTTTT. Drawing the rest from reference TRBV7-2 and TRBJ2-2, the complete variable domain is GAGVSQSPSNKVTEKGKDVELRCDPISGHTALYWYRQSLGQGLEFLIYFQGNSAPDKSGLPSDRFSAERTGGSVSTLTIQRTQQEDSAVYLCASSFPSGTAPGELFFGEGSRLTVL.

The V and J genes are TRBV10-1 and TRBJ2-7; possible D gene TRBD1, 7 bases. With 0 bases removed from V and 11 bases from J, the gap between germline ends came to 14 bases. The CDR3 extends over 13 amino acids. The germline gives CDR1 WNHNN, CDR2 SYGVQD (reference sequence). This chain's CDR3 is CASSESAGQRKYF. In DNA, the CDR3 is TGCGCCAGCAGTGAGTCTGCGGGACAGAGGAAGTACTTC.

The chain links TRBV18 to TRBJ2-5, with D possibly being TRBD1 (5 bases). The CDR3 totals 15 residues. V was cut by 5 bases and J by 1 base, with 14 bases left in between. The germline V gene has CDR1 KGHSH and CDR2 LQKENI. Here the CDR3 DNA reads TGTGCCAGCTCAGCCTTTCAGGGTCCCCAAGAGACCCAGTACTTC. Protein sequence: CASSAFQGPQETQYF.

This clone was recorded once. The V gene is TRBV27, the J gene TRBJ1-6, with a tentative D call TRBD1 (5 bases). The CDR3 contains 17 residues. V was pared by 3 bases and J by 0 bases, with 12 bases between. Germline V gene lookup returns CDR1 MNHEY and CDR2 SMNVEV (reference sequence). The CDR3 DNA reads as TGTGCCAGCAGTTTCTCCAGGGCGAGCTCCTATAATTCACCCCTCCACTTT. As protein: CASSFSRASSYNSPLHF.

The chain links TRBV28 to TRBJ2-7; TRBD2 matches 9 bases. The V gene end was trimmed by 3 bases and the J gene end by 3 bases; junction bases not matched to a gene: 3. Germline assignment: CDR1 MDHEN and CDR2 SYDVKM. The CDR3 length is 14 residues. DNA of the CDR3: TGTGCCAGCAGTTTCGGGACTAGCAGCTACGAGCAGTACTTC. Translation gives CASSFGTSSYEQYF.

The chain employs TRBV6-1 and TRBJ1-4; no clear D gene. The germline V gene has CDR1 MNHNS and CDR2 SASEGT. Trimming removed 2 bases at V and 0 bases at J, with 4 bases between. There are 14 residues in the CDR3. The CDR3, as DNA: TGTGCCAGCAGTGAATATTCAACTAATGAAAAACTGTTTTTT. As protein: CASSEYSTNEKLFF.

The V and J genes are TRBV29-1 and TRBJ2-1, with D perhaps matching TRBD2 (7 bases). The CDR3 totals 14 residues. Germline V lookup: CDR1 SQVTM, CDR2 ANQGSEA. Trimming took 7 bases from V and 8 from J, leaving 21 bases between them. CDR3 loop: CSAYRDYLVYEQFF. Written as DNA, the CDR3 is TGCAGCGCCTACAGGGACTATCTTGTCTATGAGCAGTTCTTC.

This rearrangement joins TRBV6-1 to TRBJ2-7; D ambiguous. The germline V gene has CDR1 MNHNS and CDR2 SASEGT. Between the trimmed V and J ends, which lost 3 bases and 2 bases, there was a span of 8 bases. The CDR3 is 13 residues long. CDR3 region: CASSDPVPYEQYF. The CDR3 nucleotides are TGTGCCAGCAGTGATCCCGTCCCCTACGAGCAGTACTTC.

The count of this clone is one. The chain joins TRBV6-5 to TRBJ2-2; D is unclear. Germline values: CDR1 MNHEY, CDR2 SVGAGI. Trimming took off 4 bases at V and 2 bases at J, with 2 bases between the two ends. This CDR3 region has 12 residues. CDR3: CASSLNTGELFF. The CDR3 coding sequence is TGTGCCAGCAGTTTAAACACCGGGGAGCTGTTTTTT.

This chain links TRBV5-4 with TRBJ2-7; 7 nucleotides agree with TRBD2. The germline CDR1 and CDR2 sequences are SGHNT and YYREEE (reference sequence). V trimming: 4 bases; J trimming: 3 bases; junction bases outside the gene matches: 10. The CDR3 covers 15 residues. CDR3 sequence (DNA): TGTGCCAGCAGCCCTCCGGATGCTAGCGGCTACGAGCAGTACTTC. It is translated as CASSPPDASGYEQYF. Complete variable domain (other parts from reference TRBV5-4 and TRBJ2-7): ETGVTQSPTHLIKTRGQQVTLRCSSQSGHNTVSWYQQALGQGPQFIFQYYREEENGRGNFPPRFSGLQFPNYSSELNVNALELDDSALYLCASSPPDASGYEQYFGPGTRLTVT.

The V gene is TRBV5-6, the J gene TRBJ1-3; D is possibly TRBD1 (6 bases). The CDR3 is 16 amino acids. CDR1 SGHDT and CDR2 YYEEEE come from the germline V gene. V shed 5 bases and J shed 2 bases, with 17 bases lying between them. Here the CDR3 reads CASSLGQRDAGNTIYF. The DNA for the CDR3 is TGTGCCAGCAGTTTAGGACAGCGGGATGCTGGAAACACCATATATTTT. Full variable domain (outside the CDR3, taken from reference TRBV5-6 and TRBJ1-3): DAGVTQSPTHLIKTRGQQVTLRCSPKSGHDTVSWYQQALGQGPQFIFQYYEEEERQRGNFPDRFSGHQFPNYSSELNVNALLLGDSALYLCASSLGQRDAGNTIYFGEGSWLTVV.

This clone was observed a handful of times. V and J are TRBV2 and TRBJ2-5, with a weak D call TRBD2 (6 bases). The CDR3 runs 13 residues. The germline CDR1 and CDR2 sequences are SNHLY and FYNNEI. V was trimmed by 6 bases and J by 3 bases, leaving 11 bases between them. Here the CDR3 DNA reads TGTGCCAGCAGAGGTACGGGGGAAGAGACCCAGTACTTC. Translation gives CASRGTGEETQYF.

The CDR3 coding sequence is TGCGCCAGCAGGACGGGACAGGACGGAGCCTACGAGCAGTACTTC. Translation gives CASRTGQDGAYEQYF. The rearrangement uses TRBV5-1 and TRBJ2-7; 8 nucleotides match TRBD1. Trimming removed 5 bases from V and 2 bases from J; junction bases left unmatched: 9. This CDR3 comprises 15 residues. The germline V gene has CDR1 SGHRS and CDR2 YFSETQ.

The gene calls are TRBV6-5 and TRBJ2-7, with D unclear. Germline lookup yields CDR1 MNHEY and CDR2 SVGAGI. The CDR3 is 11 residues long. The germline V and J ends were trimmed by 7 bases and 3 bases, with 7 bases remaining between them. CDR3 region: CASMSGYEQYF. The DNA of the CDR3 is TGTGCCAGCATGAGTGGCTACGAGCAGTACTTC.

This clone turned up a few times. This chain connects TRBV29-1 to TRBJ2-1, with unresolved D. CDR3 length: 11 residues. The V gene lost 4 bases and the J gene lost 5 bases, with 6 bases spanning the gap. Germline values: CDR1 SQVTM, CDR2 ANQGSEA. CDR3 region: CSVGHNNEQFF. The CDR3 DNA reads as TGCAGCGTTGGACATAACAATGAGCAGTTCTTC.

This chain uses TRBV12-3 or TRBV12-4 with TRBJ2-5, with a possible D match to TRBD1 (6 bases). Trimming pared 5 bases from V and 7 bases from J, leaving 14 bases between. This CDR3 region has 13 residues. CDR3 sequence: CASSVRGFGTQYF. CDR3 sequence (DNA): TGTGCCAGCAGTGTCAGGGGATTTGGGACCCAGTACTTC.

This clone was detected once. The chain links TRBV19 to TRBJ2-7, with TRBD2 matching 7 bases. CDR3 length equals 14 residues. V shed 10 bases and J 3 bases; nucleotides not matched to a gene: 12. The V gene's germline CDR1 is LNHDA and CDR2 SQIVND (reference sequence). For the CDR3, the DNA is TGTGCCACCAAATCTGGGGGGGGACGCTACGAGCAGTACTTC. Protein product: CATKSGGGRYEQYF.

Points on this clone: The junction departs from germline at one end; a sequencing error may be responsible. The J gene is TRBJ1-4, the V gene TRBV14, with 11 bases aligning to TRBD1. From germline, CDR1 is SGHDN and CDR2 FVKESK. This CDR3 is 12 amino acids long. DNA of the CDR3: TGTGCCAGCAGCCAAGATTTAGGGACAGGGGGGTTT. Translating gives CASSQDLGTGGF.

The chain has TRBV9 and TRBJ1-3; 10 bases match TRBD1. CDR1 and CDR2 (germline): SGDLS, YYNGEE. This CDR3 region has 16 residues. After removal of 6 bases from V and 2 bases from J, the junction contained 8 bases not matched to a gene. CDR3: CASKGTGDHPGNTIYF. The CDR3 bases are TGTGCCAGCAAAGGGACAGGGGATCATCCTGGAAACACCATATATTTT.

The chain is built from TRBV6-5 and TRBJ1-5, with D possibly being TRBD1 (6 bases). Deletions cut 6 bases from V and 7 bases from J, with 10 bases between. Per germline, CDR1 MNHEY and CDR2 SVGAGI. The CDR3 extends over 12 amino acids. The CDR3 DNA reads TGTGCCAGCAGGGGGGCGGAACAGCCCCAGCATTTT. It translates to CASRGAEQPQHF.

This clone was seen a single time. The chain combines TRBV3-1 (or the pseudogene TRBV3-2) with TRBJ1-2; 8 nucleotides align to TRBD1. Germline trimming cut 4 bases from V and 5 bases from J; bases unmatched to any gene: 3. Looked up from germline, CDR1 is LGHDT and CDR2 is YNNKEL (reference sequence). The CDR3 extends over 13 amino acids. CDR3: CASSRGQGYGYTF. The CDR3 DNA sequence: TGTGCCAGCAGCCGAGGACAGGGTTATGGCTACACCTTC.

The chain employs TRBV7-6 and TRBJ1-1, with D uncertain. The germline CDR1 and CDR2 sequences are SGHVS and FNYEAQ. Deletions cut 1 base from V and 4 bases from J, with 13 bases between. The CDR3 extends over 15 amino acids. The CDR3 region is CASSLGPASSTEAFF. The CDR3 nucleotides read TGTGCCAGCAGCTTAGGTCCCGCGTCCTCCACTGAAGCTTTCTTT.

The chain links TRBV7-2 to TRBJ1-1; TRBD1 might be the D (6 bases). CDR1 is SGHTA, CDR2 FQGNSA, per germline. V was pared by 6 bases and J by 4 bases, with 12 bases between. The CDR3 has 13 residues. The chain's CDR3 is CASRITGSTEAFF. The CDR3 DNA reads as TGTGCCAGCAGGATTACAGGGAGCACTGAAGCTTTCTTT.

This clone was observed a handful of times. The V and J genes are TRBV20-1 and TRBJ1-1; 7 bases match TRBD1. CDR1 and CDR2 from the germline V gene are DFQATT and SNEGSKA (reference sequence). The CDR3 length is 10 residues. Trimming removed 6 bases from V and 11 bases from J; junction bases left unmatched: 6. CDR3 coding DNA: TGCAGTGCACCCGACAGGGTGGCTTTCTTT. It translates to CSAPDRVAFF.

The gene calls are TRBV20-1 and TRBJ1-6; 8 nucleotides match TRBD1. There are 15 residues in the CDR3. The V gene end was trimmed by 3 bases and the J gene end by 9 bases; junction bases not matched to a gene: 10. CDR1 and CDR2 (germline): DFQATT, SNEGSKA (reference sequence). The CDR3 DNA sequence: TGCAGTGCTAGTGGGGACAGGAGGGTAGGTTCACCCCTCCACTTT. Its translation is CSASGDRRVGSPLHF.

This chain uses TRBV23-1 with TRBJ1-6; D is unclear. TRBV23-1 is given ORF status, its function remaining uncertain. Trimming removed 3 bases from V and 3 bases from J, with 12 bases in between. This CDR3 has 16 amino acids. As DNA, the CDR3 is TGCGCCAGCAGTCACCCGCGAGGTCTCTATAATTCACCCCTCCACTTT. Translated, it gives CASSHPRGLYNSPLHF.

This rearrangement joins TRBV6-2 or TRBV6-3 to TRBJ2-5; 7 bases agree with TRBD2. V dropped 6 bases and J dropped 3; count of bases not matched to a gene: 4. There are 13 residues in the CDR3. Germline V CDR1 and CDR2: MNHEY, SVGEGT. The CDR3 loop reads CASSPGGKETQYF. CDR3 bases: TGTGCCAGCAGCCCGGGAGGAAAAGAGACCCAGTACTTC.

The chain uses TRBV7-2 and TRBJ2-7; the D gene is possibly TRBD1 (5 bases). Trimming took 0 bases from V and 7 from J, leaving 10 bases between them. The V gene's germline CDR1 is SGHTA and CDR2 FQGNSA. CDR3 length equals 13 residues. CDR3 nucleotide sequence: TGTGCCAGCAGCTTAGCTTATCGACAGGAGCAGTACTTC. This codes for CASSLAYRQEQYF.

The gene calls are TRBV13 and TRBJ2-5; unclear D gene. V dropped 5 bases and J dropped 4 bases, with 5 bases sitting between them. Germline-derived CDR1 and CDR2 are PRHDT and FYEKMQ (reference sequence). CDR3 length: 11 residues. The CDR3 protein is CASSLLETQYF. DNA of the CDR3: TGTGCCAGCAGCCTCCTAGAGACCCAGTACTTC.

This sequence joins TRBV14 and TRBJ1-4; the D gene is possibly TRBD1 (5 bases). Between the trimmed V and J ends, which lost 2 bases and 8 bases, there was a span of 18 bases. Germline values: CDR1 SGHDN, CDR2 FVKESK. This CDR3 is built from 16 residues. The CDR3 is CASSQTTQGYVEKLFF. As DNA, the CDR3 is TGTGCCAGCAGCCAAACCACGCAGGGCTATGTCGAAAAACTGTTTTTT.